A selection of T cell receptor beta chains follows, all from one sample in a study of spatial heterogeneity in lung cancer. TCRdb passed the 5' RACE reads through MiXCR, listing each CDR3 protein once. The sample lists tens of thousands of distinct CDR3 sequences, roughly 13% seen once, with around three fifths in the top ten. Material: PBMCs, obtained at surgery. The receptors originated from a male donor with early-stage non-small cell lung cancer. The CDR3 runs from the conserved cysteine through the conserved F or W. A D gene is named only where the DNA matches it firmly. Some rows have no size entry. The others give once, few or many, or a class for an expanded clone.

>few|TRBV14|TRBJ2-3|TRBD2
CASSQDVGLAMATQYF
TGTGCCAGCAGCCAAGACGTAGGACTAGCGATGGCTACGCAGTATTTT
>NA|TRBV3-1|TRBJ2-3|NA
CASSQARQDTQYF
TGTGCCAGCAGCCAGGCCCGACAGGATACGCAGTATTTT
>NA|TRBV20-1|TRBJ2-7|TRBD1
CSARGLDRDYEQYF
TGCAGTGCTAGAGGGTTGGACAGGGACTACGAGCAGTACTTC
>many|TRBV28|TRBJ2-7|NA
CASSSPGPTKRGEQYF
TGTGCCAGCAGTTCCCCGGGACCAACGAAGAGGGGCGAGCAGTACTTC
>few|TRBV2|TRBJ1-2|TRBD1
CASSDRGRSYGYTF
TGTGCCAGCAGTGACAGGGGGCGAAGCTATGGCTACACCTTC
>many|TRBV4-1|TRBJ1-2|NA
CASSQEMGLGYTF
TGCGCCAGCAGCCAAGAAATGGGGCTCGGCTACACCTTC
>many|TRBV5-1|TRBJ1-2|NA
CASSLALTANYGYTF
TGCGCCAGCAGCTTGGCCTTGACGGCTAACTATGGCTACACCTTC
>many|TRBV7-6|TRBJ2-3|NA
CASSPTWGAGDTQYF
TGTGCCAGCAGCCCGACCTGGGGGGCTGGAGATACGCAGTATTTT
>few|TRBV6-4|TRBJ2-3|NA
CASSEQGMGSTDTQYF
TGTGCCAGCAGCGAACAGGGAATGGGGAGCACAGATACGCAGTATTTT
>few|TRBV27|TRBJ1-1|TRBD1
CASSVQGGDTEAFF
TGTGCCAGCAGTGTTCAGGGGGGGGACACTGAAGCTTTCTTT
>many|TRBV2|TRBJ2-7|NA
CASNTGTPGQYF
TGTGCCAGCAATACTGGAACCCCCGGGCAGTACTTC
>NA|TRBV4-3|TRBJ1-5|NA
CASSQDGQGDQPQHF
TGCGCCAGCAGCCAAGATGGCCAGGGTGATCAGCCCCAGCATTTT
>NA|TRBV28|TRBJ2-3|TRBD1
CASSFPGQGADTQYF
TGTGCCAGCAGCTTCCCGGGACAGGGGGCAGATACGCAGTATTTT
>NA|TRBV7-8|TRBJ2-1|TRBD2
CASSLSSGAYNEQFF
TGTGCCAGCAGCTTATCTAGCGGCGCCTACAATGAGCAGTTCTTC
>many|TRBV15|TRBJ2-4|NA
CATSVRVQENIQYF
TGTGCCACCAGCGTACGCGTGCAGGAAAACATTCAGTACTTC
>many|TRBV20-1|TRBJ2-7|NA
CSARVSTFTYEQYF
TGCAGTGCTAGAGTTTCGACGTTCACCTACGAGCAGTACTTC
>NA|TRBV4-3|TRBJ1-5|NA
CASSHSSHSNQPQHF
TGCGCCAGCAGCCACAGCTCCCATAGCAATCAGCCCCAGCATTTT
>many|TRBV6-2/TRBV6-3|TRBJ1-1|NA
CASSYNRVPEAFF
TGTGCCAGCAGTTACAACAGGGTCCCTGAAGCTTTCTTT
>once|TRBV6-5|TRBJ1-1|NA
CASRLMQMNTEAFF
TGTGCCAGCAGATTGATGCAGATGAACACTGAAGCTTTCTTT
>few|TRBV7-8|TRBJ2-5|NA
CASTRLLREETQYF
TGTGCCAGCACCCGACTACTCCGCGAGGAGACCCAGTACTTC
>NA|TRBV3-1|TRBJ2-2|NA
CASSQESKITGELFF
TGTGCCAGCAGCCAAGAGAGCAAAATTACCGGGGAGCTGTTTTTT
>many|TRBV9|TRBJ1-6|NA
CASSAGHPSYNSPLHF
TGTGCCAGCAGCGCGGGACACCCCTCCTATAATTCACCCCTCCACTTT
>NA|TRBV7-2|TRBJ1-1|NA
CASSLGSNTEAFF
TGTGCCAGCAGCTTAGGGTCGAACACTGAAGCTTTCTTT
>many|TRBV27|TRBJ2-7|NA
CASRTGLPYEQYF
TGTGCCAGCAGAACAGGGCTTCCCTACGAGCAGTACTTC
>NA|TRBV29-1|TRBJ2-1|TRBD2
CSVDRSGDLMQFF
TGCAGCGTTGATAGAAGCGGGGACCTTATGCAGTTCTTC
>NA|TRBV12-3/TRBV12-4|TRBJ2-3|NA
CASSFVLGLQYF
TGTGCCAGCAGTTTTGTATTGGGCTTGCAGTATTTT
>NA|TRBV27|TRBJ2-1|NA
CASSPTSSSYNEQFF
TGTGCCAGCAGTCCGACATCGTCCTCCTACAATGAGCAGTTCTTC
>few|TRBV4-1|TRBJ1-1|NA
CASSQEESKAFF
TGCGCCAGCAGCCAAGAGGAGAGTAAAGCTTTCTTT
>few|TRBV7-3|TRBJ2-1|TRBD2
CASSLAGLAGGGRYNEQFF
TGTGCCAGCAGCTTAGCGGGACTAGCGGGAGGGGGTAGGTACAATGAGCAGTTCTTC
>many|TRBV18|TRBJ2-5|TRBD1
CASSQNRDSQETQYF
TGTGCCAGCTCTCAAAACAGGGACAGCCAAGAGACCCAGTACTTC
>many|TRBV7-9|TRBJ2-2|TRBD2
CASSLVLAENTGELFF
TGTGCCAGCAGCTTAGTACTAGCGGAAAACACCGGGGAGCTGTTTTTT
>few|TRBV11-2|TRBJ1-1|NA
CASSFGSFLTEAFF
TGTGCCAGCAGCTTTGGCAGCTTCCTCACTGAAGCTTTCTTT
>many|TRBV2|TRBJ2-1|NA
CASGQFTYNEQFF
TGTGCCAGCGGCCAATTCACCTACAATGAGCAGTTCTTC
>many|TRBV5-1|TRBJ2-3|NA
CASSLMVPDTQYF
TGCGCCAGCAGCTTGATGGTCCCAGATACGCAGTATTTT
>many|TRBV20-1|TRBJ2-1|NA
CSAELANEQFF
TGCAGTGCCGAACTAGCCAATGAGCAGTTCTTC
>many|TRBV5-5|TRBJ1-6|NA
CASSPGGGGSPLHF
TGTGCCAGCAGCCCCGGTGGGGGAGGTTCACCCCTCCACTTT
>many|TRBV3-1|TRBJ1-2|NA
CASSQDLHALGGYTF
TGTGCCAGCAGCCAAGATCTCCACGCCTTAGGAGGCTACACCTTC
>NA|TRBV29-1|TRBJ2-2|TRBD2
CSVFPGGRADGELFF
TGCAGCGTGTTTCCGGGCGGGAGGGCCGACGGGGAGCTGTTTTTT
>few|TRBV6-5|TRBJ2-2|TRBD1
CASSYSYRGVRMTGELFF
TGTGCCAGCAGTTACTCTTACAGGGGAGTGAGGATGACCGGGGAGCTGTTTTTT
>few|TRBV7-9|TRBJ1-4|NA
CASSFIGRVGEKLFF
TGTGCCAGCAGCTTTATCGGCAGGGTAGGCGAAAAACTGTTTTTT
>few|TRBV2|TRBJ1-6|NA
CASSEFGNGNSPLHF
TGTGCCAGCAGTGAATTTGGTAATGGGAATTCACCCCTCCACTTT
>few|TRBV7-2|TRBJ2-1|TRBD1
CASSFRGNNEQFF
TGTGCCAGCAGCTTCAGGGGGAACAATGAGCAGTTCTTC